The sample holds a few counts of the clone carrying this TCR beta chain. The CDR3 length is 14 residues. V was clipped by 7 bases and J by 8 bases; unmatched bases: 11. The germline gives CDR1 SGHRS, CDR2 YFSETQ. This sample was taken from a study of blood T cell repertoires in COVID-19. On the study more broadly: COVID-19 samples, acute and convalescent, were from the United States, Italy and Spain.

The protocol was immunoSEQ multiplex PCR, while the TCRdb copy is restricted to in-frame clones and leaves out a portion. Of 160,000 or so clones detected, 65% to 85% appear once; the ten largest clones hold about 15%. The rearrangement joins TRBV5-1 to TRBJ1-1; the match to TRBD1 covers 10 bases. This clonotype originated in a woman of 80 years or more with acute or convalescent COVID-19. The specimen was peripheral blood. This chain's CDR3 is CASQLTGTGAEAFF. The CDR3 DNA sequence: TGCGCCAGCCAACTGACCGGGACAGGGGCCGAAGCTTTCTTT.